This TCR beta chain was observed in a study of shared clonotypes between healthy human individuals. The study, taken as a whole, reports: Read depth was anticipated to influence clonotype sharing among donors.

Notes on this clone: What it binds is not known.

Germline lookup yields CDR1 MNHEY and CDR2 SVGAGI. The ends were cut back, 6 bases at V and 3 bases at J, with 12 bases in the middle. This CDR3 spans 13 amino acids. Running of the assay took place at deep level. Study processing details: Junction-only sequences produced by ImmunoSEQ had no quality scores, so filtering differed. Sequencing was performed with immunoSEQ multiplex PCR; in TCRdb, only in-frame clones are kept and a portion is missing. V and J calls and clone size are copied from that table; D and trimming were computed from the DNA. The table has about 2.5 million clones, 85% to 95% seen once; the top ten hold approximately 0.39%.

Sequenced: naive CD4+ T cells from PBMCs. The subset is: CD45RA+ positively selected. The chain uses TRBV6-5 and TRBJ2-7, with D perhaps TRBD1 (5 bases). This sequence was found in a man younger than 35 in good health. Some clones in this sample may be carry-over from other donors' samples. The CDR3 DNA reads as TGTGCCAGCAGCCCTATCAGGGACTACGAGCAGTACTTC. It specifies CASSPIRDYEQYF.